Each of the 14 T cell receptor beta chains below was sequenced from the same sample in a study of T cells in localized non-small cell lung cancer. Only in-frame clones appear in the TCRdb table, and some are missing; sequencing was by immunoSEQ multiplex PCR. This table has 25,000 to 35,000 clones, roughly 78% appearing once. The input for sequencing was peripheral blood, taken before any cancer treatment. These receptor sequences come from a male donor aged 60 or over with stage III squamous cell lung carcinoma.

The chain recombines TRBV30 with TRBJ2-7; a possible D gene is TRBD1 (5 bases). Deletions cut 6 bases from V and 1 base from J, with 10 bases between. Germline V lookup: CDR1 GTSNPN, CDR2 SVGIG (reference sequence). This CDR3 region has 12 residues. In DNA, the CDR3 is TGTGCCTGCAGGGTGGAGTCCTACGAGCAGTACTTC. This translates into CACRVESYEQYF.

The gene calls are TRBV19 and TRBJ2-1; TRBD2 matches at 7 bases. Germline loops: CDR1 LNHDA, CDR2 SQIVND (reference sequence). After removal of 5 bases from V and 7 bases from J, the junction contained 11 bases not matched to a gene. The CDR3 extends over 15 amino acids. For the CDR3, the DNA is TGTGCCAGTAGTCAGATAGCGGGTATAATAAATGAGCAGTTCTTC. This codes for CASSQIAGIINEQFF.

This clone was found a few times. The chain uses TRBV18 and TRBJ2-4; TRBD1 matches at 8 bases. The junction had 14 bases not matched to a gene; V was cut back by 6 bases and J by 1 base. The germline V gene encodes CDR1 KGHSH and CDR2 LQKENI. There are 18 residues in the CDR3. The CDR3 sequence: CASSHNGQGMGAKNIQYF. CDR3 nucleotide sequence: TGTGCCAGCTCTCACAACGGACAGGGAATGGGGGCCAAAAACATTCAGTACTTC. Full variable domain (outside the CDR3, taken from reference TRBV18 and TRBJ2-4): NAGVMQNPRHLVRRRGQEARLRCSPMKGHSHVYWYRQLPEEGLKFMVYLQKENIIDESGMPKERFSAEFPKEGPSILRIQQVVRGDSAAYFCASSHNGQGMGAKNIQYFGAGTRLSVL.

Concerning this clone itself: This CDR3 is missing its conserved last phenylalanine or tryptophan, likely due to a read error. V is TRBV5-6 and J is TRBJ2-7; D is ambiguous. The CDR3 has 11 amino acids. Trimming took off 4 bases at V and 4 bases at J, with 6 bases between the two ends. CDR1 and CDR2 from the germline V gene are SGHDT and YYEEEE. Here the CDR3 reads CASSHRYEQYL. The CDR3, as DNA: TGTGCCAGCAGCCACCGGTACGAGCAGTACCTC.

A single count supports this clone. The junction departs from the called germline gene at one end, perhaps through a read error. This chain uses TRBV6-1 with TRBJ1-1, with TRBD1 identical over 8 bases. CDR1 MNHNS and CDR2 SASEGT come from the germline V gene. The CDR3 consists of 13 residues. The CDR3 is CTSTQGEQVEAFF. The CDR3 DNA follows: TGTACCAGCACACAGGGGGAACAAGTTGAAGCTTTCTTT.

This clone turned up a few times. The chain couples TRBV4-3 to TRBJ2-6, with D possibly called TRBD1 or TRBD2 (5 bases each). With 3 bases removed from V and 4 bases from J, the gap between germline ends came to 13 bases. This CDR3 region has 16 residues. Per germline, CDR1 LGHNA and CDR2 YSLEER. In DNA form, the CDR3 reads TGCGCCAGCAGCCAGTCTCACGGGACCGGGGCCAACGTCCTGACTTTC. Translating it yields CASSQSHGTGANVLTF.

Only a few counts were recorded for this clone. The V call is TRBV20-1, the J call TRBJ1-1; D is unresolved. Trimming shortened V by 3 bases and J by 1 base, and 3 bases separated the two germline ends. The germline V gene has CDR1 DFQATT and CDR2 SNEGSKA (reference sequence). This CDR3 region has 11 residues. CDR3 DNA: TGCAGTGCTAGCAGGAACACTGAAGCTTTCTTT. It yields the protein CSASRNTEAFF.

The chain recombines TRBV29-1 with TRBJ2-7; 7 bases line up with TRBD2. V was pared by 4 bases and J by 2 bases, with 11 bases of the junction left unmatched. The CDR3 runs to 15 residues. Germline values: CDR1 SQVTM, CDR2 ANQGSEA. The CDR3 sequence: CSVGYSQRETYEQYF. DNA for the CDR3: TGCAGCGTTGGATACTCACAGCGGGAAACCTACGAGCAGTACTTC.

In its sample, this clone was seen a few times. The V gene is TRBV28, the J gene TRBJ1-1; D may be TRBD1 (5 bases). Germline lookup yields CDR1 MDHEN and CDR2 SYDVKM. The CDR3 sequence is 15 residues long. The V end was cut by 7 bases, the J end by 1 base, with 16 bases between. In DNA, the CDR3 is TGTGCCAGCACCCCCGGATGGGGCAGGAACACTGAAGCTTTCTTT. It codes for CASTPGWGRNTEAFF. Complete variable domain (other parts from reference TRBV28 and TRBJ1-1): DVKVTQSSRYLVKRTGEKVFLECVQDMDHENMFWYRQDPGLGLRLIYFSYDVKMKEKGDIPEGYSVSREKKERFSLILESASTNQTSMYLCASTPGWGRNTEAFFGQGTRLTVV.

The chain uses TRBV5-1 and TRBJ2-1; D tentatively fits TRBD1 or TRBD2 (5 bases each). Germline loops: CDR1 SGHRS, CDR2 YFSETQ. The CDR3 runs 15 residues. V lost 3 bases and J 0 bases, leaving 10 bases between the germline ends. Here the CDR3 DNA reads TGCGCCAGCAGCTGGGCAGGGAGCTCCTACAATGAGCAGTTCTTC. Protein sequence: CASSWAGSSYNEQFF.

There are a few counts of this clone. The chain links TRBV6-5 to TRBJ1-5; D remains unclear. Trimming cost V 2 bases and J 2 bases, with 4 bases left between them. The germline V gene encodes CDR1 MNHEY and CDR2 SVGAGI. The CDR3 is made up of 13 amino acids. CDR3 sequence: CASSYGGNQPQHF. The CDR3, as DNA: TGTGCCAGCAGTTACGGGGGCAATCAGCCCCAGCATTTT.

The chain couples TRBV7-9 to TRBJ1-5; tentative D call: TRBD1 (5 bases). This CDR3 has 13 amino acids. V lost 4 bases to trimming and J lost 7 bases, with 11 bases between them. In germline, CDR1 is SEHNR, CDR2 FQNEAQ (reference sequence). Here the CDR3 DNA reads TGTGCCAGCAGCTGGGGCAGTGACCAGCCCCAGCATTTT. Its translation is CASSWGSDQPQHF. Full variable domain (missing parts from reference TRBV7-9 and TRBJ1-5): DTGVSQNPRHKITKRGQNVTFRCDPISEHNRLYWYRQTLGQGPEFLTYFQNEAQLEKSRLLSDRFSAERPKGSFSTLEIQRTEQGDSAMYLCASSWGSDQPQHFGDGTRLSIL.

The sample holds a few counts of this clone. This chain uses TRBV4-2 with TRBJ2-1; 7 bases are a match to TRBD2. V lost 1 base, J lost 3 bases, and 9 bases stayed unmatched. The CDR3 loop spans 17 amino acids. CDR1 LGHNA and CDR2 YNFKEQ come from the germline V gene. CDR3: CASSQVSSGELYNEQFF. The CDR3 coding sequence is TGTGCCAGCAGCCAAGTATCCAGCGGGGAACTCTACAATGAGCAGTTCTTC.

This chain joins TRBV18 and TRBJ2-2; D is possibly TRBD2 (5 bases). The CDR3 has 17 residues. The germline V and J ends were trimmed by 0 bases and 6 bases, with 17 bases remaining between them. Germline lookup yields CDR1 KGHSH and CDR2 LQKENI. CDR3 residues: CASSPPRGTSGAGELFF. In DNA, the CDR3 is TGTGCCAGCTCACCACCTAGAGGCACTAGTGGGGCCGGGGAGCTGTTTTTT.